This T cell receptor beta chain was observed in a study of blood T cell repertoires in COVID-19. Study-wide background: There were acute and convalescent COVID-19 samples, and they came from the United States, Italy and Spain. T cells, B-cell-depleted T cells, or PBMCs provided the cDNA or gDNA that served as material.

In the authors' methods: Estimates of nucleated cell counts were drawn from the amplification of reference gene primers. The protocol was immunoSEQ multiplex PCR, while the TCRdb copy is restricted to in-frame clones and leaves out a portion. That table supplies the V and J calls and clone size; D and trimming were determined from the DNA. The table includes about 56,000 clones, more than 75% detected once. V was clipped by 0 bases and J by 2 bases, with 14 bases between them. This CDR3 spans 16 amino acids. Germline V gene data show CDR1 as LGHDT and CDR2 as YNNKEL (reference sequence). The sequence came from a woman aged 80 or older with acute or convalescent COVID-19. The specimen sequenced was peripheral blood. This sequence joins TRBV3-1 (or the pseudogene TRBV3-2) and TRBJ2-7, with a weak D call TRBD2 (5 bases). In DNA, the CDR3 is TGTGCCAGCAGCCAAGAGGTAAGGACTGCTACCTACGAGCAGTACTTC. As protein: CASSQEVRTATYEQYF.